The sequence of this T cell receptor beta chain was determined in a study of spatial heterogeneity in lung cancer. Germline lookup yields CDR1 DFQATT and CDR2 SNEGSKA (reference sequence). The CDR3 is 14 residues long. With V trimmed by 2 bases and J by 4 bases, 4 bases remained unmatched. Regarding time point: blood at routine non-recurrence follow-up after resection. From tumor, nontumor lung or frozen PBMC, whole RNA was taken unsorted for sequencing. This clonotype has a count of ten or more. All TCR cDNA molecules were individually tagged with a unique molecular identifier. TCRdb ran MiXCR on the 5' RACE reads and lists one entry per CDR3 protein. Here the sample spans more than 95,000 distinct CDR3 sequences, 9% to 15% being singletons.

This TCR derives from a male donor with early-stage non-small cell lung cancer. The sample in question was PBMCs, obtained at follow-up. This sequence joins TRBV20-1 and TRBJ1-3; 8 bases line up with TRBD1. CDR3 nucleotides: TGCAGTGCTAGATCAGGGGGCTTAGGAAACACCATATATTTT. Amino acid sequence: CSARSGGLGNTIYF.